Included here is one T cell receptor (beta chain) sequence, with context. What it binds is unknown. Sequencing used immunoSEQ multiplex PCR; TCRdb keeps in-frame clones, though not all of them. Of tens of thousands of clones listed, 85% to 90% were seen once; the top ten hold roughly 0.78%. The data stem from a study of a mutant IDH1 vaccine in newly diagnosed glioma. At the level of the study: Radiotherapy alone preceded vaccination by 4-6 weeks; alternatively, vaccination started with temozolomide cycles. Earlier therapy was either radiotherapy, temozolomide, or both, and most got both.

Time point indicated: week 23, last vaccination. It was 300 ug of mutant IDH1 20-mer peptide that made up each vaccine dose, given with topical imiquimod. Every donor had a new WHO grade 3 or 4 astrocytoma that was IDH1-mutant, with loss of nuclear ATRX. The clonotype comes from a woman between 50 and 59 years old with glioma. The sample in question was PBMCs, obtained from a glioma patient whose treatment included an IDH1 peptide vaccine.

This CDR3 is CASSSPGGIEQFF. CDR3 DNA sequence: TGTGCCAGCAGCTCCCCCGGTGGCATTGAGCAGTTCTTC. This chain connects TRBV7-8 to TRBJ2-1; unclear D gene. V dropped 4 bases and J dropped 9 bases, with 13 bases sitting between them. CDR3 length: 13 residues. Looked up from germline, CDR1 is SGHVS and CDR2 is FQNEAQ.